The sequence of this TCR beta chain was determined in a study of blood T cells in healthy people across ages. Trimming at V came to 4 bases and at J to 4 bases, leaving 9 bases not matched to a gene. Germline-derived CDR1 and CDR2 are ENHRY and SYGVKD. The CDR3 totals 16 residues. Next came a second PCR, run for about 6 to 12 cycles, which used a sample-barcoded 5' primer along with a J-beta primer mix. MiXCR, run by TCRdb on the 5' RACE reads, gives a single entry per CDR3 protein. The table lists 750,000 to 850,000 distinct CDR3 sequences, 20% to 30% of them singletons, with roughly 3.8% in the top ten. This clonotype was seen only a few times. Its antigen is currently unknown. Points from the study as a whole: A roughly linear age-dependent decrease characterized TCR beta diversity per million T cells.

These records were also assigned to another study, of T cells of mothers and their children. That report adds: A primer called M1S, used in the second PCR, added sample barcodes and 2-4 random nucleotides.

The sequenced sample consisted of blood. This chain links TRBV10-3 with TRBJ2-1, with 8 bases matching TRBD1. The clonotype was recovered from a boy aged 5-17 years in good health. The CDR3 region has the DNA TGTGCCATCAGTGGGACCGGGACAGGAGGATACAATGAGCAGTTCTTC. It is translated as CAISGTGTGGYNEQFF.